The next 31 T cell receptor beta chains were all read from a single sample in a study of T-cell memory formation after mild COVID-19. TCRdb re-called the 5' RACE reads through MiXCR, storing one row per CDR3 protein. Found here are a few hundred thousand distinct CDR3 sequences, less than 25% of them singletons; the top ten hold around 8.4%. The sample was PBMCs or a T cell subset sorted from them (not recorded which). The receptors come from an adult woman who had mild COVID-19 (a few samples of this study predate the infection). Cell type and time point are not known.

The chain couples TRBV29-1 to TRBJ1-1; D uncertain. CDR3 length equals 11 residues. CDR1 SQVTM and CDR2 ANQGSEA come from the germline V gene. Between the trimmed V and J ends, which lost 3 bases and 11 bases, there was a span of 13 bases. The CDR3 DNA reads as TGCAGCGTTGAGCGGGCTATAGGGGCTTTCTTT. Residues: CSVERAIGAFF.

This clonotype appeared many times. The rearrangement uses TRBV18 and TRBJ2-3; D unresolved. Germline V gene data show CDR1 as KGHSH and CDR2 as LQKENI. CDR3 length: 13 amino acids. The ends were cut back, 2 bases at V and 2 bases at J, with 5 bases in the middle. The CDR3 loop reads CASSPGDTDTQYF. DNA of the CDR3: TGTGCCAGCTCACCAGGGGACACAGATACGCAGTATTTT.

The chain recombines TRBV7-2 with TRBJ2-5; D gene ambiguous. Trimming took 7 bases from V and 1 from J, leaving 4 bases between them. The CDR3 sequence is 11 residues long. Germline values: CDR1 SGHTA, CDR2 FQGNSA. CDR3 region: CASTSQETQYF. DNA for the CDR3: TGTGCCAGCACTAGCCAAGAGACCCAGTACTTC.

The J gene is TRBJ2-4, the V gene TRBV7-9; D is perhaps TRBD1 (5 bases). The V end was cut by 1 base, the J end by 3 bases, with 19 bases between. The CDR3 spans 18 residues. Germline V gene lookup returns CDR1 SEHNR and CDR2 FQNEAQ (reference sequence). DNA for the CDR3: TGTGCCAGCAGCTTAGTTAAAGGGGCCGTCCCACACAAAAACATTCAGTACTTC. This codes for CASSLVKGAVPHKNIQYF. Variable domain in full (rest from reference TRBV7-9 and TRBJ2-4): DTGVSQNPRHKITKRGQNVTFRCDPISEHNRLYWYRQTLGQGPEFLTYFQNEAQLEKSRLLSDRFSAERPKGSFSTLEIQRTEQGDSAMYLCASSLVKGAVPHKNIQYFGAGTRLSVL.

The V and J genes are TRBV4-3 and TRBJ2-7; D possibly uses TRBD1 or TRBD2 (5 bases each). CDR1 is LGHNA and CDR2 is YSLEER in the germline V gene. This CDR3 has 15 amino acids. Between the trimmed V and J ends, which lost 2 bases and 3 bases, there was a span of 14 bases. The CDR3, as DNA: TGCGCCAGCAGCCAATATTGGGGGAGTGGCTACGAGCAGTACTTC. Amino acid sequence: CASSQYWGSGYEQYF.

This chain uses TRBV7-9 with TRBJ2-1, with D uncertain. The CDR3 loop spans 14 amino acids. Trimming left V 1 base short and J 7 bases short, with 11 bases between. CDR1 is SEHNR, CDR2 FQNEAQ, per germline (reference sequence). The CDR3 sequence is CASSLEVRVNEQFF. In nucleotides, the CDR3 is TGTGCCAGCAGCTTAGAAGTTCGAGTAAATGAGCAGTTCTTC.

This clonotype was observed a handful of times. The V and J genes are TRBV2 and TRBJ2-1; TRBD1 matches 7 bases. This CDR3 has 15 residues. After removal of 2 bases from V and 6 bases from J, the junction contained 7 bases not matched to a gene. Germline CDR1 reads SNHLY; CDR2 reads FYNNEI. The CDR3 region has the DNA TGTGCCAGCAGTGAATTAGGGGGACAGAGCAATGAGCAGTTCTTC. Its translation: CASSELGGQSNEQFF.

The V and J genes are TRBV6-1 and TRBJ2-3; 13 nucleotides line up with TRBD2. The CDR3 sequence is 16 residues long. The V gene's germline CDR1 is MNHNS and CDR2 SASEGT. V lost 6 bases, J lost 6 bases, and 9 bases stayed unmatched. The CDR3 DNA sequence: TGTGCCAGCAGGACCAGACTAGCGGGAGGACGGGATACGCAGTATTTT. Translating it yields CASRTRLAGGRDTQYF.

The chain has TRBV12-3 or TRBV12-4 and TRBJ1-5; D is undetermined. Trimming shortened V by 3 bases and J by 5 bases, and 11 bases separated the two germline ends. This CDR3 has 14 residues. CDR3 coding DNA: TGTGCCAGCAGTTTGGATGGGTACGATCAGCCCCAGCATTTT. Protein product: CASSLDGYDQPQHF.

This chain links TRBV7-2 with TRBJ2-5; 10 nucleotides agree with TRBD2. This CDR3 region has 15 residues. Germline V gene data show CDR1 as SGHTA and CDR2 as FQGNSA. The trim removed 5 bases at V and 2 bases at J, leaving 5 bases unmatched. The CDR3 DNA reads TGTGCCAGCAGCCGATGGACTAGCGGACAAGAGACCCAGTACTTC. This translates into CASSRWTSGQETQYF.

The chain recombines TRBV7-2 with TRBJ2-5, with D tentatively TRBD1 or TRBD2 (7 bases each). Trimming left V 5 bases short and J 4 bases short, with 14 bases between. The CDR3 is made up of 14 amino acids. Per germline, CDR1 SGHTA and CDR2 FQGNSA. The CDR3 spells CASSRAGGGETQYF. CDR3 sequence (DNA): TGTGCCAGCAGCCGGGCAGGGGGGGGAGAGACCCAGTACTTC.

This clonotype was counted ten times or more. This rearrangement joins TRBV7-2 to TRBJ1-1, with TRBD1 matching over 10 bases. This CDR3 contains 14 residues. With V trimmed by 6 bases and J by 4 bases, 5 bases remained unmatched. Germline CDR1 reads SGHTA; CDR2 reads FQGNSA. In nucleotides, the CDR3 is TGTGCCAGCAGTAGACAGGGGGCGGTCACTGAAGCTTTCTTT. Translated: CASSRQGAVTEAFF.

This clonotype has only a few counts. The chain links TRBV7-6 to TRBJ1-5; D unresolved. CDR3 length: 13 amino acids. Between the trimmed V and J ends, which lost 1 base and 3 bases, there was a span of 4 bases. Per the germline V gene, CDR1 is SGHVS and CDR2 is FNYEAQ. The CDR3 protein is CASSLEFNQPQHF. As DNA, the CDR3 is TGTGCCAGCAGCTTAGAGTTCAATCAGCCCCAGCATTTT.

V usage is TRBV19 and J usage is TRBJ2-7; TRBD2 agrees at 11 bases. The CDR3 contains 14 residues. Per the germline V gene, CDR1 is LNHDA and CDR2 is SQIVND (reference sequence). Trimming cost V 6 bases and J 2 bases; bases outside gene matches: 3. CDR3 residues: CASRSSGRTYEQYF. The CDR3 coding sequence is TGTGCCAGTAGATCTAGCGGGAGGACCTACGAGCAGTACTTC.

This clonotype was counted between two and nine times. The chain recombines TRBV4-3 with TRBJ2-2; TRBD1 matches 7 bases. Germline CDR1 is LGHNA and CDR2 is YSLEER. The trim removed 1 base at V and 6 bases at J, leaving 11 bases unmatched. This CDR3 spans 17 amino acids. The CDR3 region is CASSQAPRQGFSGELFF. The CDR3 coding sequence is TGCGCCAGCAGCCAAGCCCCGAGACAGGGCTTTTCCGGGGAGCTGTTTTTT.

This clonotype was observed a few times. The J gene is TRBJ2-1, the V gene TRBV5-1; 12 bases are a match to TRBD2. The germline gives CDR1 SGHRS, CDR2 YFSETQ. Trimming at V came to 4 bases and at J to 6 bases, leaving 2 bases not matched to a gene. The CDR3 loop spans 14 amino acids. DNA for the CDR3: TGCGCCAGCAGCCTAGCGGGAGGGGCCAATGAGCAGTTCTTC. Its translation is CASSLAGGANEQFF.

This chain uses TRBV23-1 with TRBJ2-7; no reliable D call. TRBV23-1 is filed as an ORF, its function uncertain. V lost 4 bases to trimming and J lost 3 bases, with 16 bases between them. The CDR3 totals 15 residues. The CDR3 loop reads CASSPHRPGFYEQYF. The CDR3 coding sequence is TGCGCCAGCAGTCCCCACCGACCGGGCTTCTACGAGCAGTACTTC.

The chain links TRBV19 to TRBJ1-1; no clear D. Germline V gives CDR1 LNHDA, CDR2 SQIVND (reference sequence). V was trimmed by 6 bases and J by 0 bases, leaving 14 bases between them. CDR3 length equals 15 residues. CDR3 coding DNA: TGTGCCAGTAGAAGATCCGAACTCATGAACACTGAAGCTTTCTTT. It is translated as CASRRSELMNTEAFF.

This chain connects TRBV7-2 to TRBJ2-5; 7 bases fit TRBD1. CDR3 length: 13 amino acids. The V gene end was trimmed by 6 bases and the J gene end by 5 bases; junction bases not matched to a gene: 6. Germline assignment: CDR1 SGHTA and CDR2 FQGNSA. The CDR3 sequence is CASRKGAGETQYF. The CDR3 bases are TGTGCCAGCAGGAAGGGGGCTGGGGAGACCCAGTACTTC.

CDR3 loop: CASGSHSYEQYF. In DNA form, the CDR3 reads TGTGCTTCCGGGTCCCACTCCTACGAGCAGTACTTC. The J gene is TRBJ2-7, the V gene TRBV7-9; D is unresolved. The CDR3 loop spans 12 amino acids. The germline CDR1 and CDR2 sequences are SEHNR and FQNEAQ (reference sequence).

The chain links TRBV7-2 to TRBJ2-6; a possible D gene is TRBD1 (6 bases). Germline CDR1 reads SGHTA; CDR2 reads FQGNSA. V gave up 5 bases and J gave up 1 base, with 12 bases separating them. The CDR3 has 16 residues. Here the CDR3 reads CASSPTTGSGANVLTF. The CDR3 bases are TGTGCCAGCAGCCCAACCACAGGGTCTGGGGCCAACGTCCTGACTTTC.

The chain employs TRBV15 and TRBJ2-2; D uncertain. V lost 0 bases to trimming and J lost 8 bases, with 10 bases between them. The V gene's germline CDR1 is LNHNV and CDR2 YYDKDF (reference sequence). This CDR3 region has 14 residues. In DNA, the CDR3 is TGTGCCACCAGCAGAGAGACCCTGGCGGGGGAGCTGTTTTTT. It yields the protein CATSRETLAGELFF.

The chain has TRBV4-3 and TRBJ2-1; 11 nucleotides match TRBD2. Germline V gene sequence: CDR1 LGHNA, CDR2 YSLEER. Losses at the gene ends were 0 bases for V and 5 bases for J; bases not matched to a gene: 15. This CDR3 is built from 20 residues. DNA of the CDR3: TGCGCCAGCAGCCAAGATGATCGGTACTGGACTAGCGGGCTCAACAATGAGCAGTTCTTC. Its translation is CASSQDDRYWTSGLNNEQFF.

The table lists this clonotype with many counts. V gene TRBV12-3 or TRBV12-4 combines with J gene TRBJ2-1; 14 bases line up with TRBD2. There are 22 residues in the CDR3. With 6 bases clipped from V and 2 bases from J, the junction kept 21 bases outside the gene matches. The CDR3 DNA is TGTGCCAGCAGCCCGGGGACAGGGCTCGGACTAGCGGGGGGCCCAACCTACAATGAGCAGTTCTTC. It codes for CASSPGTGLGLAGGPTYNEQFF.

The CDR3 DNA is TGTGCCAGCAGTTACTCGACAGGCCCTGGGGCCTATGGCTACACCTTC. Its translation is CASSYSTGPGAYGYTF. V usage is TRBV6-5 and J usage is TRBJ1-2, with D possibly matching TRBD1 (6 bases). Per the germline V gene, CDR1 is MNHEY and CDR2 is SVGAGI. V was pared by 0 bases and J by 4 bases, with 15 bases between. There are 16 residues in the CDR3.

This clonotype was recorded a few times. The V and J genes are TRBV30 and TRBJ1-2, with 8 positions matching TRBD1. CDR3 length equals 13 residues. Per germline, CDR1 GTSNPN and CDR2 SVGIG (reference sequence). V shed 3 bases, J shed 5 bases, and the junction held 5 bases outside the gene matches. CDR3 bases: TGTGCCTGGAGGGGGACAGGCCTATATGGCTACACCTTC. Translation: CAWRGTGLYGYTF.

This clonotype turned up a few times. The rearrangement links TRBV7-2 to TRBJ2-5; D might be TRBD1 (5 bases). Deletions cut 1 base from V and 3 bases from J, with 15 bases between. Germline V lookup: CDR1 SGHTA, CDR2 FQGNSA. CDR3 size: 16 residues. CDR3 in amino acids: CASSLVFTGREETQYF. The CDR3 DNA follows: TGTGCCAGCAGCTTAGTCTTCACGGGCAGGGAAGAGACCCAGTACTTC.

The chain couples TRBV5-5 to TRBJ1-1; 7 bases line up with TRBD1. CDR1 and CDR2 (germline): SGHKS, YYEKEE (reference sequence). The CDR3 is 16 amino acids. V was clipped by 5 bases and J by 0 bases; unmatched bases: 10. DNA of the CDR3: TGTGCCAGCAGTTCTTACGGGACAGCGATGAACACTGAAGCTTTCTTT. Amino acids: CASSSYGTAMNTEAFF.

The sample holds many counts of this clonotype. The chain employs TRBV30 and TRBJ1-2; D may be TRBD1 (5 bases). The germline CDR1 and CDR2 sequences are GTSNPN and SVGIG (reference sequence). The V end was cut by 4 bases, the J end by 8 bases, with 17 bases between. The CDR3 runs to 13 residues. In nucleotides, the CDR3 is TGTGCCTGGATGCATGGGGGTTTGGGAGGCTACACCTTC. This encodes CAWMHGGLGGYTF.

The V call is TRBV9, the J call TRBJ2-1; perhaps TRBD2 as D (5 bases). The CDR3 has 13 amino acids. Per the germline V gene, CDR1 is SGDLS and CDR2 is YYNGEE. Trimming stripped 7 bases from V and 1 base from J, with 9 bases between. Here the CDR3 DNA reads TGTGCCAGCGCCGAGGGTTCCTACAATGAGCAGTTCTTC. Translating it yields CASAEGSYNEQFF.

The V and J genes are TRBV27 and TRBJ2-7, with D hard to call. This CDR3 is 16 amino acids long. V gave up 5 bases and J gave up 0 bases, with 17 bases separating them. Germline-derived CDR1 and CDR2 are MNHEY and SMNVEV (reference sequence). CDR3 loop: CASSAWAQLFSYEQYF. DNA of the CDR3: TGTGCCAGCAGTGCTTGGGCCCAGCTCTTCTCCTACGAGCAGTACTTC.